The clone carrying this TCR beta chain was detected many times. Its antigen is undetermined. The CDR3 loop spans 14 amino acids. Trimming took off 6 bases at V and 9 bases at J, with 18 bases between the two ends. The germline V gene has CDR1 SGHTA and CDR2 FQGNSA. The data derive from a study of T cells after yellow fever vaccination. Study-wide results and caveats: The study noted that FACS-sorted repertoires could contain abundant clonotypes contaminating from the bulk population. A limited proportion of clonotypes was detected within both the CD4 and CD8 compartments. Reappearance after the booster was seen for most primary-vaccination clones, at 95% to 96% CD4 and about 90% CD8.

The 5'RACE template-switching step produced TCR cDNA and added a universal primer site and UMIs. MiXCR, run by TCRdb on the 5' RACE reads, gives a single entry per CDR3 protein. Among a few hundred thousand distinct CDR3 sequences, about 3% were seen once, and the ten largest hold approximately 3.5%. This sequence originates from a man aged 18 to 35 who received the YFV17D yellow fever vaccine. The sequencing used CD4+ T cells sorted from PBMCs, collected 10 days after the yellow fever booster vaccination. The rearrangement uses TRBV7-2 and TRBJ2-4; the D gene is possibly TRBD2 (7 bases). The CDR3 protein is CASRGGAVKSIQYF. The CDR3 bases are TGTGCCAGCAGGGGGGGGGCAGTCAAGAGCATTCAGTACTTC.